What follows are 6 T cell receptor beta chains derived from one specimen sequenced in a study of blood T cell repertoires in COVID-19. The method was immunoSEQ multiplex PCR; TCRdb's version includes in-frame clones alone and lacks a portion of them. The sample records 220,000 or so clones, around 83% being singletons. Sample: PBMCs or T cells enriched from blood (not recorded which). These receptors originate from a woman in her forties who had recovered from COVID-19.

The chain carries TRBV4-1 and TRBJ2-2; D uncertain. The V end lost 1 base, the J end lost 5 bases, and 11 bases lay between the germline ends. The germline V gene encodes CDR1 MGHRA and CDR2 YSYEKL. CDR3 length: 15 residues. The CDR3 DNA reads as TGCGCCAGCAGCCAAGCCGTCTCTAGTACCGGGGAGCTGTTTTTT. It encodes CASSQAVSSTGELFF.

The gene calls are TRBV3-1 (or the pseudogene TRBV3-2) and TRBJ1-4; D unclear. The CDR3 runs 11 residues. V shed 0 bases and J shed 10 bases, with 3 bases lying between them. In germline, CDR1 is LGHDT, CDR2 YNNKEL (reference sequence). CDR3 DNA: TGTGCCAGCAGCCAAGACGGAAAACTGTTTTTT. It codes for CASSQDGKLFF.

This CDR3 reads CASSLNRDDNGYTF. In DNA, the CDR3 is TGTGCCAGCTCACTGAACAGGGACGACAATGGCTACACCTTC. This chain links TRBV18 with TRBJ1-2; D may be TRBD1 (6 bases). The CDR3 consists of 14 residues. The germline V gene encodes CDR1 KGHSH and CDR2 LQKENI. The V gene lost 4 bases and the J gene lost 6 bases, with 15 bases spanning the gap.

The V call is TRBV5-1, the J call TRBJ1-2, with 8 bases aligning to TRBD1. Germline lookup yields CDR1 SGHRS and CDR2 YFSETQ. This CDR3 is built from 17 residues. J was trimmed by 8 bases and V by 4 bases; bases with no gene match: 19. The CDR3 loop reads CASSRGRTGSLEEGYTF. CDR3 sequence (DNA): TGCGCCAGCAGCCGGGGCCGGACAGGGTCCTTGGAGGAGGGCTACACCTTC.

This chain connects TRBV27 to TRBJ1-2; D call uncertain. Germline CDR1 MNHEY, CDR2 SMNVEV (reference sequence). CDR3 length equals 14 residues. Trimming shortened V by 6 bases and J by 0 bases, and 11 bases separated the two germline ends. As DNA, the CDR3 is TGTGCCAGCAGACCCCTAGAAGCTAACTATGGCTACACCTTC. Translation: CASRPLEANYGYTF.

The chain couples TRBV20-1 to TRBJ2-7, with 9 bases matching TRBD2. Trimming cost V 3 bases and J 6 bases; bases outside gene matches: 9. Germline V gene lookup returns CDR1 DFQATT and CDR2 SNEGSKA (reference sequence). This CDR3 has 14 amino acids. For the CDR3, the DNA is TGCAGTGCTAGTGGCGGGAGGGCTATCGTCGAGCAGTACTTC. It is translated as CSASGGRAIVEQYF.